This entry describes one T cell receptor (beta chain). Which antigen it targets is not known. Nothing much larger sits one base from this clone, and base qualities are not available. These data originate in a study of T cell responses to AZD1222 COVID-19 vaccine (dated by TCRdb to the early 2020s). At the level of the whole study: AZD1222 recipients whose second dose came at about 4 weeks and those whose second dose came at about 12 weeks were combined into one group, since spike-specific TCR depth and breadth did not differ between the two schedules. A total of roughly 240 trial participants underwent TCR sequencing, of whom 207 received two doses of AZD1222 and about 25 received two doses of the MenACWY control vaccine. Trial participants were enrolled by age into 18-55, 56-69 and 70-plus year subgroups, with roughly 160, 29 and 62 TCR-sequenced participants respectively.

The CDR3 regions of human TCRbeta chains were subjected to immunosequencing. The paper's processing steps were these. TCRs in the repertoires were compared against a reference library of SARS-CoV-2-specific TCRs that had been generated with the MIRA antigen-specificity platform. Breadth was defined as the fraction of unique TCRs that were SARS-CoV-2-associated. Depth was defined as the fraction of total T cells that were SARS-CoV-2-associated. Using the MIRA data, each spike-specific TCR was assigned both to the spike region to which the TCR was reactive and to a CD4 or CD8 class. Log10-transformed breadth and depth values were compared by one-way ANOVA with Sidak's multiple comparisons tests. TCRdb took this table from immuneACCESS and kept in-frame rearrangements with V and J called. Such tables lack part of the clones; where checked against another copy, unresolved V genes explain under half of the gap, and the rest is unexplained. V and J calls and clone size come straight from that table; D and trimming were deduced from the DNA. A total of about 100,000 clones appear in this sample, around 87% of them only once. The ten most abundant clones make up about 3.3% of the sample.

Inclusive of the bounding cysteine and phenylalanine, the CDR3 is 14 residues long. Only the CDR3 DNA stays, 42 bases, in frame from base 1. V loses 2 bases of germline sequence and J loses 5 bases, and the interval between the two ends is 8 bases. For CDR1 and CDR2, the germline V gene lists SGHRS and YFSETQ. The label giving this sample's time point can be read as: baseline before first vaccination. Vaccinee samples were obtained from the UK trials COV001 and COV002, which included a single-blind randomized controlled phase 2/3 trial of AZD1222 (ChAdOx1 nCoV-19) in healthy adults. For TCRbeta chain sequencing, PBMC samples were collected from trial participants at day 0 and at day 28 after the second dose. Findings and caveats that apply to the study as a whole: Reportedly, close to half of the unique spike-specific TCRs recognized epitopes lying outside the regions that are mutated in the B.1.351 and B.1.1.7 variants. Because no samples from the day 14 peak response were available, repertoires could be characterized only after the peak T cell response. Only five to seven AZD1222 recipients were SARS-CoV-2 seropositive at baseline, limiting conclusions about previously exposed vaccinees. After two AZD1222 doses, spike-specific TCR breadth and depth were significantly higher than at day 0 and than in MenACWY recipients. The 56-69-year group was small, and its depth increase did not reach significance, likely because of low power. Most participants were white British and females outnumbered males, and the authors suggested that clonal diversity may have been underestimated. CD4 TCRs associated with the vaccine covered the entire spike protein, and the dominant responses were in regions 160-218 and 743-854.

This chain joins TRBV5-1 to TRBJ1-6, and perhaps TRBD1 as D gene, on 6 matching bases. This TCR was recovered from an adult in good health. This specimen was peripheral blood, taken on day 0 of AZD1222 vaccination. The CDR3 protein is CASSLQGDNSPLHF. The sequenced DNA is TGCGCCAGCAGCTTACAGGGAGATAATTCACCCCTCCACTTT. Reference TRBV5-1 and TRBJ1-6 genes cover what lies past the CDR3, so the full variable domain is KAGVTQTPRYLIKTRGQQVTLSCSPISGHRSVSWYQQTPGQGLQFLFEYFSETQRNKGNFPGRFSGRQFSNSRSEMNVSTLELGDSALYLCASSLQGDNSPLHFGNGTRLTVT.